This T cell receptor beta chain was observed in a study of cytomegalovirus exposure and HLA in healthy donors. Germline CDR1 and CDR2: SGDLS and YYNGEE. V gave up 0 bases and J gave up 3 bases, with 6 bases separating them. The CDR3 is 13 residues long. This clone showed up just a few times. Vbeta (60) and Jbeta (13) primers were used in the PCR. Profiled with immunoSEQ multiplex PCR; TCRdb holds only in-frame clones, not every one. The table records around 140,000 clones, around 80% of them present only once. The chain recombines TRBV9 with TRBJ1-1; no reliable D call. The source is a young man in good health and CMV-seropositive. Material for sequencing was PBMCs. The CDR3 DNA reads TGTGCCAGCAGCGTAGCTTTAGACACTGAAGCTTTCTTT. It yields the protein CASSVALDTEAFF.